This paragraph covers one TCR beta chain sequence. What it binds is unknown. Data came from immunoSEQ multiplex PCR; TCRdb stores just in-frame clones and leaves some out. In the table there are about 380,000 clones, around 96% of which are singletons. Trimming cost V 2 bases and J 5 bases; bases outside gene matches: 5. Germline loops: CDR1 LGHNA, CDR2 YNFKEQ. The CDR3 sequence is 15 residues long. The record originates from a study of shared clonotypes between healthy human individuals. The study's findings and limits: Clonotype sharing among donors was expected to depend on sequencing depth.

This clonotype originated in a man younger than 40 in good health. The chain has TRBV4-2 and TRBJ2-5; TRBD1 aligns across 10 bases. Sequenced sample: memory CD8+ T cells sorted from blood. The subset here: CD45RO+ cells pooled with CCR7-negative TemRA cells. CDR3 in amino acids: CASSQPTGGGETQYF. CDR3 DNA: TGTGCCAGCAGCCAACCGACAGGGGGCGGGGAGACCCAGTACTTC.